These 28 T cell receptor beta chains were sequenced from one sample in a study of neurological immune-mediated disorders. TCRdb called the 5' RACE reads again in MiXCR, with one record for every CDR3 protein. This sample has some 78,000 distinct CDR3 sequences, with around 4.6% found just once. Source material: PBMCs. These receptors were taken from a woman aged 30 to 39 with multiple sclerosis.

This clonotype was observed a few times. The rearrangement links TRBV20-1 to TRBJ2-1; D tentatively fits TRBD1 or TRBD2 (6 bases each). With 1 base removed from V and 13 bases from J, the gap between germline ends came to 17 bases. Germline values: CDR1 DFQATT, CDR2 SNEGSKA (reference sequence). The CDR3 runs to 13 residues. CDR3: CSARAGGRPEQFF. The CDR3 region has the DNA TGCAGTGCTAGAGCCGGGGGCCGGCCGGAACAGTTCTTC.

Many counts were recorded for this clonotype. V and J are TRBV12-3 or TRBV12-4 and TRBJ2-2, with 10 bases that match TRBD2. The V and J ends lost 3 bases and 5 bases, in that order; junction bases with no gene match: 3. The CDR3 loop spans 15 amino acids. CDR3 protein: CASSFSAGGTGELFF. The CDR3 DNA reads TGTGCCAGCAGTTTTTCAGCGGGAGGGACCGGGGAGCTGTTTTTT.

This clonotype was picked up many times. V usage is TRBV5-1 and J usage is TRBJ2-3; no definite D call. Germline V gives CDR1 SGHRS, CDR2 YFSETQ. This CDR3 comprises 15 residues. V was clipped by 1 base and J by 1 base, with 10 bases between them. The CDR3 DNA sequence: TGCGCCAGCAGCTTGACTATGGCGGGCACAGATACGCAGTATTTT. Translated, it gives CASSLTMAGTDTQYF.

The chain has TRBV5-6 and TRBJ1-3; TRBD1 might be the D (6 bases). This CDR3 is built from 15 residues. Trimming shortened V by 3 bases and J by 7 bases, and 17 bases separated the two germline ends. From germline, CDR1 is SGHDT and CDR2 YYEEEE. The CDR3 spells CASSWGTGAGNTIYF. The CDR3 DNA follows: TGTGCCAGCAGCTGGGGCACGGGGGCAGGCAACACCATATATTTT.

This clonotype was observed many times. The chain employs TRBV24-1 and TRBJ2-5, with 10 bases lining up with TRBD1. Germline V gene data show CDR1 as KGHDR and CDR2 as SFDVKD. CDR3 length: 15 residues. Trimming removed 7 bases from V and 3 bases from J; junction bases left unmatched: 7. For the CDR3, the DNA is TGTGCCACCAGCGGGACAGGGGCAGGCGAAGAGACCCAGTACTTC. It codes for CATSGTGAGEETQYF.

Comments on this clonotype: This may arise from a read error, as a much more abundant clone is one base away. The CDR3 nucleotides are TGTGCCAGCAGTTACCTGACCAAACATCAGCCCCAGCATTTT. Translation: CASSYLTKHQPQHF. The chain links TRBV6-6 to TRBJ1-5; D not resolved. The CDR3 runs 14 residues. V lost 2 bases and J 5 bases, leaving 10 bases between the germline ends. Germline V CDR1 and CDR2: MNHNY, SVGAGI (reference sequence).

The table lists this clonotype with many counts. The CDR3 region is CASSLTWTGLDTQYF. Here the CDR3 DNA reads TGCGCCAGCAGCTTGACCTGGACAGGATTAGATACGCAGTATTTT. The chain employs TRBV5-1 and TRBJ2-3; 7 bases match TRBD1. CDR1 SGHRS and CDR2 YFSETQ come from the germline V gene. J gave up 5 bases and V 1 base, and 7 bases lay outside the gene matches. This CDR3 region has 15 residues.

The chain has TRBV15 and TRBJ1-5; D is undetermined. This CDR3 region has 15 residues. V lost 6 bases and J lost 0, with 12 bases in between. Germline-derived CDR1 and CDR2 are LNHNV and YYDKDF (reference sequence). The CDR3 DNA follows: TGTGCCACCAGGGCCAGCCATCTTAGCAATCAGCCCCAGCATTTT. Its protein is CATRASHLSNQPQHF.

A few counts support this clonotype. The chain has TRBV5-1 and TRBJ1-6, with no clear D. From germline, CDR1 is SGHRS and CDR2 YFSETQ. V was clipped by 7 bases and J by 5 bases, with 10 bases between them. The CDR3 spans 13 residues. The DNA for the CDR3 is TGCGCCAGCCGGTCGGCGGATAATTCACCCCTCCACTTT. Its translation: CASRSADNSPLHF.

In its sample, this clonotype was seen many times. The chain employs TRBV12-3 or TRBV12-4 and TRBJ2-7; TRBD2 matches 10 bases. V lost 5 bases to trimming and J lost 0 bases; unmatched junction nucleotides: 13. This CDR3 is 18 amino acids long. DNA of the CDR3: TGTGCCAGCAGTGGGACCGGGACTAGCGCTTCGAGCTCCTACGAGCAGTACTTC. As protein: CASSGTGTSASSSYEQYF.

This clonotype was picked up many times. The chain links TRBV10-3 to TRBJ2-7, with unresolved D. With 2 bases removed from V and 5 bases from J, the gap between germline ends came to 10 bases. Germline-derived CDR1 and CDR2 are ENHRY and SYGVKD. CDR3 length equals 13 residues. CDR3 region: CAISEGTSHEQYV. CDR3 coding DNA: TGTGCCATCAGTGAGGGCACATCCCACGAGCAGTACGTC.

This clonotype was found a few times. The V gene is TRBV5-1, the J gene TRBJ2-3; 8 bases line up with TRBD1. Germline V lookup: CDR1 SGHRS, CDR2 YFSETQ. J gave up 6 bases and V 0 bases, and 6 bases lay outside the gene matches. The CDR3 is made up of 15 amino acids. This CDR3 reads CASSLGLRQGDTQYF. CDR3 nucleotides: TGCGCCAGCAGCTTGGGCCTAAGACAGGGGGATACGCAGTATTTT.

This clonotype was recorded at least ten times. The J gene is TRBJ2-1, the V gene TRBV6-4; 12 bases map to TRBD2. This CDR3 is built from 16 residues. The trim removed 5 bases at V and 4 bases at J, leaving 6 bases unmatched. Germline loops: CDR1 MRHNA, CDR2 SNTAGT. The chain's CDR3 is CASSSSGGAGYNEQFF. The CDR3 nucleotides are TGTGCCAGCAGTTCTAGCGGGGGGGCTGGGTACAATGAGCAGTTCTTC.

This chain uses TRBV7-9 with TRBJ2-7; TRBD1 matches 7 bases. Trimming removed 5 bases from V and 6 bases from J; junction bases left unmatched: 10. Germline V lookup: CDR1 SEHNR, CDR2 FQNEAQ (reference sequence). The CDR3 covers 14 residues. The CDR3 DNA is TGTGCCAGCAGCACCTCGAGGACAGGAGCCGAGCAGTACTTC. Protein: CASSTSRTGAEQYF.

There are many counts of this clonotype. CDR3 nucleotide sequence: TGTGCCAGCAGCCAAGGGAGCCTACAGAATTCACCCCTCCACTTT. Amino acids: CASSQGSLQNSPLHF. The gene calls are TRBV4-2 and TRBJ1-6; D is unresolved. The CDR3 totals 15 residues. Germline-derived CDR1 and CDR2 are LGHNA and YNFKEQ. The V end lost 1 base, the J end lost 7 bases, and 11 bases lay between the germline ends.

This clonotype occurred many times. This chain connects TRBV20-1 to TRBJ2-1; 12 nucleotides line up with TRBD2. The CDR3 contains 14 residues. Germline values: CDR1 DFQATT, CDR2 SNEGSKA (reference sequence). V lost 1 base to trimming and J lost 9 bases; unmatched junction nucleotides: 4. CDR3 sequence: CSARGLAGVSEQFF. The CDR3 coding sequence is TGCAGTGCTAGAGGACTAGCGGGAGTGAGTGAGCAGTTCTTC.

A few counts support this clonotype. The V call is TRBV12-3 or TRBV12-4, the J call TRBJ2-7; a weak D match, TRBD1 (6 bases). With 4 bases removed from V and 5 bases from J, the gap between germline ends came to 15 bases. There are 14 residues in the CDR3. The CDR3 loop reads CASSYGRGRDEQYF. The CDR3, as DNA: TGTGCCAGCAGTTACGGCAGGGGTCGGGACGAGCAGTACTTC.

At least ten counts were recorded for this clonotype. V gene TRBV20-1 combines with J gene TRBJ2-3; 9 bases are a match to TRBD1. There are 14 residues in the CDR3. The V gene's germline CDR1 is DFQATT and CDR2 SNEGSKA (reference sequence). The junction had 7 bases not matched to a gene; V was cut back by 0 bases and J by 9 bases. In nucleotides, the CDR3 is TGCAGTGCTAGAGATACAGGGGGCTCGGGAACGCAGTATTTT. Its protein product is CSARDTGGSGTQYF.

This clonotype was recorded many times. CDR3 in amino acids: CSARDQLAGAETQYF. DNA for the CDR3: TGCAGTGCTAGAGATCAACTAGCGGGAGCAGAGACCCAGTACTTC. The chain employs TRBV20-1 and TRBJ2-5; TRBD2 agrees at 11 bases. Trimming removed 0 bases from V and 4 bases from J; junction bases left unmatched: 4. There are 15 residues in the CDR3. Germline CDR1 reads DFQATT; CDR2 reads SNEGSKA (reference sequence).

The table lists this clonotype with a few counts. The chain links TRBV15 to TRBJ1-4, with D perhaps TRBD1 (5 bases). In germline, CDR1 is LNHNV, CDR2 YYDKDF (reference sequence). V was trimmed by 1 base and J by 5 bases, leaving 20 bases between them. The CDR3 is made up of 18 amino acids. CDR3 region: CATSRGGLRANLNEKLFF. CDR3 sequence (DNA): TGTGCCACCAGCAGAGGGGGACTCAGGGCGAACTTAAATGAAAAACTGTTTTTT.

This clonotype showed up many times. The chain recombines TRBV6-1 with TRBJ2-3, with 8 bases identical to TRBD2. V shed 2 bases, J shed 10 bases, and the junction held 23 bases outside the gene matches. CDR3 length: 19 residues. The germline V gene encodes CDR1 MNHNS and CDR2 SASEGT. CDR3 sequence: CASSERIAGSPNHFDPQYF. DNA for the CDR3: TGTGCCAGCAGTGAACGTATAGCGGGGAGTCCCAACCATTTTGATCCGCAGTATTTT.

The genes are TRBV27 and TRBJ2-1; D unresolved. Germline CDR1 is MNHEY and CDR2 is SMNVEV (reference sequence). This CDR3 has 14 amino acids. Trimming pared 0 bases from V and 5 bases from J, leaving 8 bases between. The CDR3 DNA sequence: TGTGCCAGCAGTTTATCGCCGGTTGACAATGAGCAGTTCTTC. Its protein product is CASSLSPVDNEQFF.

The table lists this clonotype with many counts. The chain combines TRBV5-1 with TRBJ2-5; TRBD1 aligns across 7 bases. Unmatched junction bases numbered 5, after V lost 3 bases and J lost 3 bases. This CDR3 is 14 amino acids long. CDR1 and CDR2 from the germline V gene are SGHRS and YFSETQ. CDR3 residues: CASSWGTVKETQYF. CDR3 nucleotide sequence: TGCGCCAGCAGCTGGGGGACAGTAAAAGAGACCCAGTACTTC.

This clonotype has ten or more counts. This chain uses TRBV11-2 with TRBJ2-3; the D gene is possibly TRBD1 (6 bases). CDR1 is SGHAT and CDR2 is FQNNGV in the germline V gene. This CDR3 has 18 amino acids. V was pared by 0 bases and J by 1 base, with 17 bases between. CDR3 in amino acids: CASSLDQGGRSGTDTQYF. CDR3 sequence (DNA): TGTGCCAGCAGCTTAGATCAAGGGGGTCGCTCAGGCACAGATACGCAGTATTTT. The variable domain in full, completed from reference TRBV11-2 and TRBJ2-3, reads EAGVAQSPRYKIIEKRQSVAFWCNPISGHATLYWYQQILGQGPKLLIQFQNNGVVDDSQLPKDRFSAERLKGVDSTLKIQPAKLEDSAVYLCASSLDQGGRSGTDTQYFGPGTRLTVL.

The table lists this clonotype with many counts. The J gene is TRBJ2-7, the V gene TRBV5-1; 8 bases align to TRBD1. The CDR3 spans 14 residues. J was trimmed by 6 bases and V by 1 base; bases with no gene match: 6. Germline V gene data show CDR1 as SGHRS and CDR2 as YFSETQ. The CDR3 DNA reads TGCGCCAGCAGCTTGACAGGGGGATACTTCGAGCAGTACTTC. This encodes CASSLTGGYFEQYF.

The chain joins TRBV20-1 to TRBJ1-1; 7 positions agree with TRBD1. Germline-derived CDR1 and CDR2 are DFQATT and SNEGSKA (reference sequence). The CDR3 has 14 amino acids. Trimming cost V 2 bases and J 5 bases; bases outside gene matches: 8. CDR3 loop: CSARLTGLGTEAFF. The CDR3 DNA sequence: TGCAGTGCTAGACTGACAGGGCTGGGTACTGAAGCTTTCTTT.

This clonotype was counted ten times or more. The chain couples TRBV7-6 to TRBJ2-3; 9 bases align to TRBD1. V trimming: 5 bases; J trimming: 5 bases; junction bases outside the gene matches: 14. The CDR3 contains 17 residues. Per germline, CDR1 SGHVS and CDR2 FNYEAQ. CDR3 residues: CASSMLAGTGHGDTQYF. Here the CDR3 DNA reads TGTGCCAGCAGCATGCTTGCCGGGACAGGGCATGGAGATACGCAGTATTTT.

The gene calls are TRBV20-1 and TRBJ2-1; possibly TRBD1 or TRBD2 for D (6 bases each). V lost 7 bases and J lost 8, with 18 bases in between. CDR3 length: 13 residues. The germline gives CDR1 DFQATT, CDR2 SNEGSKA (reference sequence). The DNA for the CDR3 is TGCAGTGTGGGGGGACAAGGGGACGATGAGCAGTTCTTC. Translation gives CSVGGQGDDEQFF.